This entry concerns a single T cell receptor (beta chain). The sample belongs to a study of control samples from healthy donors and cancer patients. Germline CDR1 is SGHRS and CDR2 is YFSETQ. The germline V and J ends were trimmed by 0 bases and 6 bases, with 12 bases remaining between them. CDR3 length: 14 residues. Method: immunoSEQ multiplex PCR; TCRdb's copy keeps in-frame clones and lacks some. Among about 140,000 clones listed, 70% to 90% were seen once. The receptor comes from a young man in good health. Material for sequencing was blood. This rearrangement joins TRBV5-1 to TRBJ1-2; D gene uncertain. The CDR3: CASSLGQAAHGYTF. The CDR3 coding sequence is TGCGCCAGCAGCTTGGGTCAGGCAGCTCATGGCTACACCTTC. Combining the CDR3 with reference TRBV5-1 and TRBJ1-2 gives the whole variable domain KAGVTQTPRYLIKTRGQQVTLSCSPISGHRSVSWYQQTPGQGLQFLFEYFSETQRNKGNFPGRFSGRQFSNSRSEMNVSTLELGDSALYLCASSLGQAAHGYTFGSGTRLTVV.